This record looks at one TCR beta chain sequence and its context. The target antigen is unknown. 60 Vbeta and 13 Jbeta primers were used in PCR. Original handling: Among the unique TCR beta chains that a later analysis counted, 75 million to 85 million in all, some 10 million were shared. TCRdb's table, derived via immunoSEQ multiplex PCR, lists solely in-frame clones and lacks some. The V and J calls and clone size were taken over from that table, and D and trimming were inferred from the DNA. The table records 150,000 to 200,000 clones, about 70% of them present only once. Germline values: CDR1 MNHEY, CDR2 SMNVEV (reference sequence). V lost 6 bases to trimming and J lost 4 bases; unmatched junction nucleotides: 11. The CDR3 spans 16 residues. This specimen belongs to a study of cytomegalovirus exposure and HLA in healthy donors. Study results and limitations: Per a later analysis, fewer than 20,000 TCR beta sequences showed association with HLA alleles at 0.05 false discovery rate. A missense variant in DCLRE1C was later tied to TCR beta V- and J-gene trimming. Altogether, about 160 TCR beta chains were recorded as cytomegalovirus-associated.

Sequenced sample: PBMCs. This chain uses TRBV27 with TRBJ1-5, with 8 bases that match TRBD1. The sequence was obtained from a woman between 18 and 29 years old in good health and CMV-seropositive. CDR3 protein: CASRPNRDRPNQPQHF. DNA of the CDR3: TGTGCCAGCAGACCTAACCGGGACAGGCCAAATCAGCCCCAGCATTTT.